This TCR beta chain was recorded in a study of radiation and T cells in renal cell carcinoma. Study-level points and caveats: Without pretreatment biopsies, baseline tumor clonotype presence was undetermined. Top tumor clonotypes rose in blood 2 weeks post-radiation, then contracted.

This clone was detected a few times. Its antigen is not identified. The trim removed 4 bases at V and 8 bases at J, leaving 9 bases unmatched. Germline loops: CDR1 SEHNR, CDR2 FQNEAQ (reference sequence). The CDR3 is made up of 14 amino acids. The time point denotes: blood 4 weeks post-SBRT, at nephrectomy. Treatment meaning: 15 Gy SBRT to primary tumor, nephrectomy 4 weeks later. Nephrectomy followed 15 Gy stereotactic body radiation by 4 weeks. After SBRT, blood was collected at 2 and 4 weeks, plus baseline. Assay: immunoSEQ multiplex PCR; the TCRdb copy retains only in-frame clones and omits some. The sample has around 180,000 clones; 88% are singletons.

This receptor was identified in a woman aged 50 to 60 with renal cell carcinoma. The chain combines TRBV7-9 with TRBJ1-1; TRBD1 matches 8 bases. Sequenced material: blood, taken from a patient whose treatment included radiotherapy and nephrectomy. CDR3 protein: CASSSRQGLTEAFF. The CDR3 DNA follows: TGTGCCAGCAGCTCAAGACAGGGGTTAACAGAAGCTTTCTTT.